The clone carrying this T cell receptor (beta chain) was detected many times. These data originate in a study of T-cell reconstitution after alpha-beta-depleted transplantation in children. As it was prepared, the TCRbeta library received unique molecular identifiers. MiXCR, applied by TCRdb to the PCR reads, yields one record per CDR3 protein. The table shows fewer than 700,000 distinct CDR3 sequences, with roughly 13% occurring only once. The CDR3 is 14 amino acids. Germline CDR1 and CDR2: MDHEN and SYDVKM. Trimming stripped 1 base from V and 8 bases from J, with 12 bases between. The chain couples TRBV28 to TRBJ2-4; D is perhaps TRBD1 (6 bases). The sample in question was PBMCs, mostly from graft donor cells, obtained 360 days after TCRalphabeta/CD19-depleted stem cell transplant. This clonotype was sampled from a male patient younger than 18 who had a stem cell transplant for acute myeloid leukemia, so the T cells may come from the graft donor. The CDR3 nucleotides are TGTGCCAGCAGTTTATTAACAGGGCTGGACATTCAGTACTTC. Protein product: CASSLLTGLDIQYF.